This T cell receptor (beta chain) stems from a study of T cell responses to AZD1222 COVID-19 vaccine. General study results and limits: Two AZD1222 administrations were followed by greater Spike-specific TCR breadth and depth. Spike was spanned by vaccine-associated CD4 TCRs, with dominance at 160-218 and 743-854. Researchers took repertoire samples only after the peak T cell response had come.

With regard to this clone: Antigen specificity is unknown.

The germline gives CDR1 SGHRS, CDR2 YFSETQ. Germline trimming cut 4 bases from V and 3 bases from J; bases unmatched to any gene: 3. This CDR3 is 13 amino acids long. Here immunoSEQ multiplex PCR was the method, and the copy in TCRdb shows in-frame clones only, minus some. The profile shows approximately 100,000 clones, over 70% of them singletons. The receptor was isolated from an adult in good health. The genes are TRBV5-1 and TRBJ2-5; 7 positions match TRBD1. The sequences come from peripheral blood, collected on day 0 of AZD1222 vaccination. The CDR3 bases are TGCGCCAGCAGCCAGCAGGGGGAAGAGACCCAGTACTTC. Residues: CASSQQGEETQYF.